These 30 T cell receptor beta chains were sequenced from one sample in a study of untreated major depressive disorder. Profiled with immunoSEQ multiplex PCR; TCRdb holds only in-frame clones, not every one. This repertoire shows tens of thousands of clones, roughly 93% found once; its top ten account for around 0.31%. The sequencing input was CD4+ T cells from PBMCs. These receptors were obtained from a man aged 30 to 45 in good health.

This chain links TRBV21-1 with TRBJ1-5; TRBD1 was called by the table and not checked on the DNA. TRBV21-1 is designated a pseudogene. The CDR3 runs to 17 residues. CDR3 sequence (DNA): TGTGCCAGCAGCAAAGAAGGAAGTCAGGGTGAAAGGCAGCCCCAGCATTTT. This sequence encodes CASSKEGSQGERQPQHF.

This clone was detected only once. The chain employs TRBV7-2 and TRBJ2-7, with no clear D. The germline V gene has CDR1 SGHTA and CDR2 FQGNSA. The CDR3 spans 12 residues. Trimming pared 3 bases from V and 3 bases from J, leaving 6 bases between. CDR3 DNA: TGTGCCAGCAGCTTTAATTACTACGAGCAGTACTTC. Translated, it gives CASSFNYYEQYF.

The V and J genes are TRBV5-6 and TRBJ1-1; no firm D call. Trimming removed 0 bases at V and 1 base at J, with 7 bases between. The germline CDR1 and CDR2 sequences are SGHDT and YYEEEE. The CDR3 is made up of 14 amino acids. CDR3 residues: CASSLGRQNTEAFF. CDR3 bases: TGTGCCAGCAGCTTGGGGCGACAGAACACTGAAGCTTTCTTT.

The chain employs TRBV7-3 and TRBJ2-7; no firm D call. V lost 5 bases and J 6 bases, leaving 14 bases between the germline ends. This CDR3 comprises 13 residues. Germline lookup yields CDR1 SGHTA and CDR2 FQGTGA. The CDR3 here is CASSPSARLEQYF. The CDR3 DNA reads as TGTGCCAGCAGCCCGAGCGCCCGACTCGAGCAGTACTTC.

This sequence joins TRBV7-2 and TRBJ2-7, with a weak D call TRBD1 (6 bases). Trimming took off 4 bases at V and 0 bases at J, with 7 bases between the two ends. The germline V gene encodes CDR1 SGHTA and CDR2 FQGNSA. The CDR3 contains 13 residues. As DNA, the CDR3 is TGTGCCAGCAGCTCACAGGGCTCCTACGAGCAGTACTTC. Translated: CASSSQGSYEQYF.

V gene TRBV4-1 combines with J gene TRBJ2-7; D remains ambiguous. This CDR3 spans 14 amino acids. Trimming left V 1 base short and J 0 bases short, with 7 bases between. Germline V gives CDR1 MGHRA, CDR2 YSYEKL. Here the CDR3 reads CASSQALLSYEQYF. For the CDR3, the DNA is TGCGCCAGCAGCCAAGCACTCCTCTCCTACGAGCAGTACTTC.

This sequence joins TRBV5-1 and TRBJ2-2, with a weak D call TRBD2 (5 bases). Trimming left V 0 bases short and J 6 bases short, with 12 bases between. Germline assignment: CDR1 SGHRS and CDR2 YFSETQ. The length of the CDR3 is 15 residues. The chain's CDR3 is CASSLGGPAPGELFF. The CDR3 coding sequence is TGCGCCAGCAGCTTGGGAGGGCCCGCCCCCGGGGAGCTGTTTTTT.

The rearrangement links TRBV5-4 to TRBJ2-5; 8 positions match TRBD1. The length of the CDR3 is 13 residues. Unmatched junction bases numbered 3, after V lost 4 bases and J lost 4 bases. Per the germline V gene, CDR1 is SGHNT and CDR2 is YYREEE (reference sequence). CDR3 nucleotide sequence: TGTGCCAGCAGCGCAACAGGGGGAGAGACCCAGTACTTC. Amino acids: CASSATGGETQYF.

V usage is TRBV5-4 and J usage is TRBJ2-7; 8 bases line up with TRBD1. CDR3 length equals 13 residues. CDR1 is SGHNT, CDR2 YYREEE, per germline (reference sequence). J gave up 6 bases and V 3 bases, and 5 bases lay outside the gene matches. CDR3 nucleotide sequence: TGTGCCAGCAGCTCAACCACAGGGGGCGAGCAGTACTTC. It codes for CASSSTTGGEQYF.

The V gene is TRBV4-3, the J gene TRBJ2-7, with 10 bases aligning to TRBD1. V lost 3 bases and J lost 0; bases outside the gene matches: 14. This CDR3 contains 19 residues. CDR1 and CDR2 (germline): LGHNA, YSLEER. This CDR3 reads CASSQKGTTGGPSSYEQYF. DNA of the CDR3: TGCGCCAGCAGCCAGAAGGGGACGACAGGGGGCCCTAGCTCCTACGAGCAGTACTTC.

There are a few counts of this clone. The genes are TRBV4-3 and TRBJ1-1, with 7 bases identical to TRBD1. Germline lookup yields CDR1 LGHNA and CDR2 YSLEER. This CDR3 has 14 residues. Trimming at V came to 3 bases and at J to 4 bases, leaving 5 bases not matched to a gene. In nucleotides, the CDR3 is TGCGCCAGCAGCCAGCCAGGGGGAAGCACTGAAGCTTTCTTT. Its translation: CASSQPGGSTEAFF.

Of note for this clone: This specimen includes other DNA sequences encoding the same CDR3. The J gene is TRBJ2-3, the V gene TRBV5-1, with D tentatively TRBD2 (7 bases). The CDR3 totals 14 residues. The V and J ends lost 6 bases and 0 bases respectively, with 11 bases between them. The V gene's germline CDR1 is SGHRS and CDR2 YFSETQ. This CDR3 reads CASTRGGSTDTQYF. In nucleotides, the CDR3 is TGCGCCAGCACTAGGGGGGGAAGCACAGATACGCAGTATTTT.

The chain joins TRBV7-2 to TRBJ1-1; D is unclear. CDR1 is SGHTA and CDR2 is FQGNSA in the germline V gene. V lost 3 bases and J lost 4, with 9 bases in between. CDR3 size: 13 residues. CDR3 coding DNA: TGTGCCAGCAGCTTTCCGGGATCCACTGAAGCTTTCTTT. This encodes CASSFPGSTEAFF.

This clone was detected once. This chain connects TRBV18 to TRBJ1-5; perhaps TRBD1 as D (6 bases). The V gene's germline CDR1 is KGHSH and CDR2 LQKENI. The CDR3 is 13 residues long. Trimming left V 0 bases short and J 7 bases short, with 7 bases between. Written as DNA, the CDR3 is TGTGCCAGCTCACCACCTGGGGGCCAGCCCCAGCATTTT. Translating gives CASSPPGGQPQHF.

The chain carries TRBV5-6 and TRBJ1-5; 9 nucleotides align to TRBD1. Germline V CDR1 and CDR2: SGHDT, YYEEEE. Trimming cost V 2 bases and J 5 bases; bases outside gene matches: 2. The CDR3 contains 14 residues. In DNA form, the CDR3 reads TGTGCCAGCAGCTTTACAGGGGGCCATCAGCCCCAGCATTTT. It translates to CASSFTGGHQPQHF. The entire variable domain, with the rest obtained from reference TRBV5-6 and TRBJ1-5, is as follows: DAGVTQSPTHLIKTRGQQVTLRCSPKSGHDTVSWYQQALGQGPQFIFQYYEEEERQRGNFPDRFSGHQFPNYSSELNVNALLLGDSALYLCASSFTGGHQPQHFGDGTRLSIL.

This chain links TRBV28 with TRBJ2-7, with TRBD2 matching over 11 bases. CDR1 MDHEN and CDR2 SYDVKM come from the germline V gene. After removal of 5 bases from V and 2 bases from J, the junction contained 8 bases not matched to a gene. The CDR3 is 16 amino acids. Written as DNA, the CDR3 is TGTGCCAGCAGTCCCGTACTAGCGGGAGTCCCCTACGAGCAGTACTTC. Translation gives CASSPVLAGVPYEQYF.

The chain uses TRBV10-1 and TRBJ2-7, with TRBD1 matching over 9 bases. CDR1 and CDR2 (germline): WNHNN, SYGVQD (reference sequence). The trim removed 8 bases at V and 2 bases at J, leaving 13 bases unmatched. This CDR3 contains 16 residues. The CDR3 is CASPEGRTGDPYEQYF. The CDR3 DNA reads TGCGCCAGCCCCGAAGGGAGGACAGGGGACCCCTACGAGCAGTACTTC.

The CDR3 nucleotides are TGCGCCAGCAGCCGACAGGTAATGAGCGACAATGAGCAGTTCTTC. This translates into CASSRQVMSDNEQFF. The genes are TRBV4-3 and TRBJ2-1, with a weak D call TRBD1 (6 bases). In germline, CDR1 is LGHNA, CDR2 YSLEER. V lost 4 bases to trimming and J lost 5 bases, with 15 bases between them. The CDR3 is 15 amino acids.

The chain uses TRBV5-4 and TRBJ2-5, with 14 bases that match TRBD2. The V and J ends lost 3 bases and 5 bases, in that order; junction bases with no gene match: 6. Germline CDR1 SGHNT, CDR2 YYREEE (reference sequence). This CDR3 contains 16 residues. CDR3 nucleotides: TGTGCCAGCAGCTCTGGACTAGCGGGAGGAGGGGAGACCCAGTACTTC. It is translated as CASSSGLAGGGETQYF.

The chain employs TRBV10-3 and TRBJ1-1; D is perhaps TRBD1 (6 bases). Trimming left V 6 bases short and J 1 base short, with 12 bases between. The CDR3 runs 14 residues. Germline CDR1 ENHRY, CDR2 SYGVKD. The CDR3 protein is CAIRRTATNTEAFF. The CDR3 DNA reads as TGTGCCATCAGGCGGACAGCGACGAACACTGAAGCTTTCTTT.

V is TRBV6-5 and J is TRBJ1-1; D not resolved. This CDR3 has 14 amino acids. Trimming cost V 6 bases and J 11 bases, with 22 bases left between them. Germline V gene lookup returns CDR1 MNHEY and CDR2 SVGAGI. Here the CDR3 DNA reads TGTGCCAGCAGCAGGTTACGAGGGCTGGAAGAGGCTTTCTTT. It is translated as CASSRLRGLEEAFF.

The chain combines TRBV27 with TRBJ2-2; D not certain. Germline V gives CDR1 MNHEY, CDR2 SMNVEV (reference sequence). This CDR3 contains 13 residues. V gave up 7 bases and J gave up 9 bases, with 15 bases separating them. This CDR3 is CASMREAYRELFF. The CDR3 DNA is TGTGCCAGCATGAGAGAGGCGTACAGGGAGCTGTTTTTT.

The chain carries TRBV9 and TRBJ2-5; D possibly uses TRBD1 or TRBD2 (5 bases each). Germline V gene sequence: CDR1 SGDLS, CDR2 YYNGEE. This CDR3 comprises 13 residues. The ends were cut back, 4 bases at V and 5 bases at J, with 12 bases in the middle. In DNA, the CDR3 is TGTGCCAGCAGCCCCAGGGTAGCGGAGACCCAGTACTTC. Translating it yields CASSPRVAETQYF.

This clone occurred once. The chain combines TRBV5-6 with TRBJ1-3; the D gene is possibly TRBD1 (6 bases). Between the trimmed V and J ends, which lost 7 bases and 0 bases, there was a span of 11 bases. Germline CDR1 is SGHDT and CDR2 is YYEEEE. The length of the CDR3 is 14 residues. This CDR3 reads CASGTGYSGNTIYF. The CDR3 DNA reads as TGTGCCAGCGGTACAGGGTACTCTGGAAACACCATATATTTT. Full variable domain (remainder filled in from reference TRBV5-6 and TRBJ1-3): DAGVTQSPTHLIKTRGQQVTLRCSPKSGHDTVSWYQQALGQGPQFIFQYYEEEERQRGNFPDRFSGHQFPNYSSELNVNALLLGDSALYLCASGTGYSGNTIYFGEGSWLTVV.

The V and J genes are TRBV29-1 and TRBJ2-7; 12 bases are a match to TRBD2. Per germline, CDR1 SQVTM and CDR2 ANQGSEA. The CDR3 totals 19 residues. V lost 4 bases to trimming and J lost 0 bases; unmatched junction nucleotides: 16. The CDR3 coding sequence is TGCAGCGTTGGGGGGGCGGGACTAGCGGGTTCTAGGAGCTCCTACGAGCAGTACTTC. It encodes CSVGGAGLAGSRSSYEQYF.

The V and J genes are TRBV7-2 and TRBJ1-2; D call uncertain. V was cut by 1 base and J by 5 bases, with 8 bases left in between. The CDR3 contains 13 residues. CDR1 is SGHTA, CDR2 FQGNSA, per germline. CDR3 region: CASSLDLGYGYTF. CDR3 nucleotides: TGTGCCAGCAGCTTAGATCTGGGGTATGGCTACACCTTC.

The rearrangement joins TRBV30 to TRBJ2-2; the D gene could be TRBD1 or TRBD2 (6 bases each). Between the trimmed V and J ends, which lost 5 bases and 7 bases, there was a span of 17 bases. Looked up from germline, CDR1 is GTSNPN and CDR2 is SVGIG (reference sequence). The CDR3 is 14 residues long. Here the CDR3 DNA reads TGTGCCTGGGCCCGCGGAGGGGGTAGCGGGGAGCTGTTTTTT. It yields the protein CAWARGGGSGELFF.

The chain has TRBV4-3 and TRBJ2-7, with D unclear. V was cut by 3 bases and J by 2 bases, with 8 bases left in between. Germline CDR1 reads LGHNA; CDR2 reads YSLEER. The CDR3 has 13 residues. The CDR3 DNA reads TGCGCCAGCAGCCAGTACCTAGCCTACGAGCAGTACTTC. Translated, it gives CASSQYLAYEQYF.

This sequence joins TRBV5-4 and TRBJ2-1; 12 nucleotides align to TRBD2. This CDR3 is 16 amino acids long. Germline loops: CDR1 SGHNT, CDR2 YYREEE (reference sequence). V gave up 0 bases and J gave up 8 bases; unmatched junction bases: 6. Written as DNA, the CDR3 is TGTGCCAGCAGCTTGGGCAGACTAGCGGGAGCGTATGAGCAGTTCTTC. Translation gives CASSLGRLAGAYEQFF. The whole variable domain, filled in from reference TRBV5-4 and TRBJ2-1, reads ETGVTQSPTHLIKTRGQQVTLRCSSQSGHNTVSWYQQALGQGPQFIFQYYREEENGRGNFPPRFSGLQFPNYSSELNVNALELDDSALYLCASSLGRLAGAYEQFFGPGTRLTVL.

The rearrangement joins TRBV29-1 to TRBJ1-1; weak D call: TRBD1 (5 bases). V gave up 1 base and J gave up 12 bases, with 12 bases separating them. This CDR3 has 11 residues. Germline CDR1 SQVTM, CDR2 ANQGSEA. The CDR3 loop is CSVEGGGKSFF. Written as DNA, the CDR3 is TGCAGCGTTGAAGGGGGGGGGAAATCTTTCTTT.